This T cell receptor (beta chain) was identified during a study of blood T cell repertoires in COVID-19. The repertoire was sequenced with immunoSEQ multiplex PCR; TCRdb's copy has only in-frame clones and lacks some. Of some 260,000 clones listed, 70% to 90% are singletons. This CDR3 region has 12 residues. Trimming removed 1 base at V and 8 bases at J, with 8 bases between. Germline CDR1 is MGHDK and CDR2 is SYGVNS. This chain joins TRBV25-1 and TRBJ1-1; D remains unclear. Sequencing input: PBMCs or T cells enriched from blood (not recorded which). The clonotype comes from a man aged 40-50 years who had recovered from COVID-19. CDR3 in DNA: TGTGCCAGCAGTGAATGGGCGAGAGAAGCTTTCTTT. Translation gives CASSEWAREAFF.